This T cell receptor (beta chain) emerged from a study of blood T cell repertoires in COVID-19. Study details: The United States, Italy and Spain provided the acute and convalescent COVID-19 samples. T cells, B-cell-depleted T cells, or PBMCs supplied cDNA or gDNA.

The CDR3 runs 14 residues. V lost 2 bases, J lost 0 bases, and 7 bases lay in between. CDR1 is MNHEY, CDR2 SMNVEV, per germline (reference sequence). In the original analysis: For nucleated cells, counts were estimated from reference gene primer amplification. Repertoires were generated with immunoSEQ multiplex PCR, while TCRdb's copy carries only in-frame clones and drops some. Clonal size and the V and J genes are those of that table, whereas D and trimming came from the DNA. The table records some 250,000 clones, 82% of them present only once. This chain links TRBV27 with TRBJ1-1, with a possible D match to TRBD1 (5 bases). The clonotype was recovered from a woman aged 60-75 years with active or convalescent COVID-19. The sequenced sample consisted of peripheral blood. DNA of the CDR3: TGTGCCAGCAGTTTAAGGGGCATGAACACTGAAGCTTTCTTT. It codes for CASSLRGMNTEAFF.